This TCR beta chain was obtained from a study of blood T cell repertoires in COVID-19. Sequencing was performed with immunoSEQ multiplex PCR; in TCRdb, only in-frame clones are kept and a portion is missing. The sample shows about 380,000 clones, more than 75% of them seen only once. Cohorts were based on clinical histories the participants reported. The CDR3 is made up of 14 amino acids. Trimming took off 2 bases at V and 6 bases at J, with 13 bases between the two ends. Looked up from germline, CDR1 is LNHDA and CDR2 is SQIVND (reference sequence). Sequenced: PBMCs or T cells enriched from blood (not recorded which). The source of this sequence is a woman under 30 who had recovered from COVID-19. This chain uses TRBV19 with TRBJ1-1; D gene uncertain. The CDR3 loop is CASSIREGLAEAFF. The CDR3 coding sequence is TGTGCCAGTAGTATACGCGAGGGCCTGGCTGAAGCTTTCTTT.